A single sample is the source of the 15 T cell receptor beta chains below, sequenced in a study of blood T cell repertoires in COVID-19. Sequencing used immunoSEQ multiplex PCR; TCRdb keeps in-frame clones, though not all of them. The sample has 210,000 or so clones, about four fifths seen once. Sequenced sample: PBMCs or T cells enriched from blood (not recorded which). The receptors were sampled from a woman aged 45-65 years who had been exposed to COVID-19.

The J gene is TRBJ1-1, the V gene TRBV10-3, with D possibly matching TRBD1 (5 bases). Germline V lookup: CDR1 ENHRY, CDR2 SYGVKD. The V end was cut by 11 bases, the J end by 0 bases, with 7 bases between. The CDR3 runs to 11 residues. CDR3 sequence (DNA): TGTGCCTCCAGGGTGAACACTGAAGCTTTCTTT. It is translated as CASRVNTEAFF.

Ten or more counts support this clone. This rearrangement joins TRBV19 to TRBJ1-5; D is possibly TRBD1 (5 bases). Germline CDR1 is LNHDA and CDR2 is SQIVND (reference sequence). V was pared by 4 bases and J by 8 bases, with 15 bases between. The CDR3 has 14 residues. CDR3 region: CASSTETAWEPQHF. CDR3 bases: TGTGCCAGTAGTACCGAGACAGCCTGGGAGCCCCAGCATTTT.

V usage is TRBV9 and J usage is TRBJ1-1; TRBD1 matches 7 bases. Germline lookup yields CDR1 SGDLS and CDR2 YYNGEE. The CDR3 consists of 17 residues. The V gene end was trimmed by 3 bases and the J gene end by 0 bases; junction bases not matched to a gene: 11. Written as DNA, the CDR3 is TGTGCCAGCAGCGAGACCGACAGGGAGAGGGTGAACACTGAAGCTTTCTTT. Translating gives CASSETDRERVNTEAFF.

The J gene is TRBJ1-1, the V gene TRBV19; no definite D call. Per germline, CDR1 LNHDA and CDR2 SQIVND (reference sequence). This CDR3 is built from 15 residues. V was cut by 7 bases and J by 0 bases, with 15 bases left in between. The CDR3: CASTWEGFMNTEAFF. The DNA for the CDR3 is TGTGCCAGTACTTGGGAGGGCTTCATGAACACTGAAGCTTTCTTT.

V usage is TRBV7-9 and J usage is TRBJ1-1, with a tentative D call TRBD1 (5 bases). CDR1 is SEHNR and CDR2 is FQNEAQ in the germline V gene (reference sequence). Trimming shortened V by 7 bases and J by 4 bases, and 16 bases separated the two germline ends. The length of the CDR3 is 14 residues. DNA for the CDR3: TGTGCCAGCAACCCTGACAGAAAGGGCACTGAAGCTTTCTTT. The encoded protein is CASNPDRKGTEAFF.

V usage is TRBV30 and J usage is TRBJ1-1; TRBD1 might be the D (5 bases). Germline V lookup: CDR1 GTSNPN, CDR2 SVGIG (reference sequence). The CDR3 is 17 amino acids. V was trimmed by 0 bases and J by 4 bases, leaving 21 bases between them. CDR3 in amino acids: CAWSVRGPGVSGTEAFF. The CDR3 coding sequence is TGTGCCTGGAGTGTTAGGGGACCGGGAGTATCGGGCACTGAAGCTTTCTTT.

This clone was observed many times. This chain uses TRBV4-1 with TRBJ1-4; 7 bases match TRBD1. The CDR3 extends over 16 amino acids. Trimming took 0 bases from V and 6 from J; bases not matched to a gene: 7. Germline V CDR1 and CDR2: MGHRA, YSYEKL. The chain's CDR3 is CASSQDGAGGHEKLFF. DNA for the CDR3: TGCGCCAGCAGCCAAGACGGGGCAGGGGGGCATGAAAAACTGTTTTTT.

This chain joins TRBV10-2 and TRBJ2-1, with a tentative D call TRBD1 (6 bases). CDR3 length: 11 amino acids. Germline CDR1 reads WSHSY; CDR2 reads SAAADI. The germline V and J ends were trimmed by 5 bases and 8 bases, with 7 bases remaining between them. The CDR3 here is CASSHRDEQFF. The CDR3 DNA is TGCGCCAGCAGTCACAGGGATGAGCAGTTCTTC.

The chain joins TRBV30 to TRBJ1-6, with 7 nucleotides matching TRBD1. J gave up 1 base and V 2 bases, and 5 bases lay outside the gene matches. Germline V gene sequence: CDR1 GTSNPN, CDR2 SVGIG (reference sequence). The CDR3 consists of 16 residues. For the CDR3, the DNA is TGTGCCTGGAGTCCTTCGACAGGGTCCTATAATTCACCCCTCCACTTT. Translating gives CAWSPSTGSYNSPLHF. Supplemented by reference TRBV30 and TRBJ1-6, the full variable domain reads SQTIHQWPATLVQPVGSPLSLECTVEGTSNPNLYWYRQAAGRGLQLLFYSVGIGQISSEVPQNLSASRPQDRQFILSSKKLLLSDSGFYLCAWSPSTGSYNSPLHFGNGTRLTVT.

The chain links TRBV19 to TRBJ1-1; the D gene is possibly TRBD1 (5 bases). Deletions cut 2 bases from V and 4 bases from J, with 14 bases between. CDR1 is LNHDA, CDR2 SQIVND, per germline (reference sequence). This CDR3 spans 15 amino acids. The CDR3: CASSISAGGGTEAFF. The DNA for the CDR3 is TGTGCCAGTAGTATATCCGCCGGGGGGGGCACTGAAGCTTTCTTT. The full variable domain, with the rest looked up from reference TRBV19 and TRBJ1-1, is DGGITQSPKYLFRKEGQNVTLSCEQNLNHDAMYWYRQDPGQGLRLIYYSQIVNDFQKGDIAEGYSVSREKKESFPLTVTSAQKNPTAFYLCASSISAGGGTEAFFGQGTRLTVV.

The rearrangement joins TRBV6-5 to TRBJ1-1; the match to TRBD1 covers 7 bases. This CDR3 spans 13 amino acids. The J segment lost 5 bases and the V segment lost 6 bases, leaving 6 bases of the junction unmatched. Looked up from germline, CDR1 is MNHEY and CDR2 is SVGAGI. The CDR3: CASSQGGQTEAFF. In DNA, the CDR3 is TGTGCCAGCAGCCAGGGGGGTCAGACTGAAGCTTTCTTT.

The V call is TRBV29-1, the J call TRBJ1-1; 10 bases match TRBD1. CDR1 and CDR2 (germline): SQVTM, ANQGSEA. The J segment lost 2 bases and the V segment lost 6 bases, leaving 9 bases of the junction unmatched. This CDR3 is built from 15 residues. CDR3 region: CSVVTGGGLNTEAFF. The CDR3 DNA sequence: TGCAGCGTAGTGACAGGGGGCGGGCTTAACACTGAAGCTTTCTTT.

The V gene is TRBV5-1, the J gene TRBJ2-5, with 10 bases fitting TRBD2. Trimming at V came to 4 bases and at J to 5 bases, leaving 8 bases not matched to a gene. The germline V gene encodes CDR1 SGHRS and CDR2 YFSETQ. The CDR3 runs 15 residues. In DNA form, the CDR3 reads TGCGCCAGCAGCGTTTCCGGGACTAGCGTTGAGACCCAGTACTTC. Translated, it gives CASSVSGTSVETQYF.

The CDR3 loop reads CASSPPAGDSPLHF. For the CDR3, the DNA is TGTGCCAGCTCACCACCGGCAGGGGATTCACCCCTCCACTTT. This chain uses TRBV18 with TRBJ1-6, with D possibly being TRBD1 (6 bases). Germline V gene data show CDR1 as KGHSH and CDR2 as LQKENI. The V end was cut by 0 bases, the J end by 8 bases, with 8 bases between. The CDR3 runs 14 residues.

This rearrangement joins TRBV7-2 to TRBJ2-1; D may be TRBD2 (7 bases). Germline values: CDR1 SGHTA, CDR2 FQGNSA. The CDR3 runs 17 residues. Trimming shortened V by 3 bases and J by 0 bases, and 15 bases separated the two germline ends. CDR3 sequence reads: CASSFIGGGSSYNEQFF. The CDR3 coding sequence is TGTGCCAGCAGCTTTATTGGGGGCGGGAGCTCCTACAATGAGCAGTTCTTC.